The next 2 T cell receptor beta chains were all read from a single sample in a study of blood T cell repertoires in COVID-19. Clones were sequenced by immunoSEQ multiplex PCR, and TCRdb holds only the in-frame ones, with some missing. This sample yields about 25,000 clones, of which roughly 84% are seen a single time; 8% to 9.5% belongs to the top ten. Sequences were obtained from peripheral blood. Receptors were obtained from a man aged 45-65 years with active COVID-19.

The chain combines TRBV5-1 with TRBJ2-1, with D possibly being TRBD1 (6 bases). V was cut by 3 bases and J by 8 bases, with 12 bases left in between. The CDR3 is 13 amino acids. CDR1 and CDR2 (germline): SGHRS, YFSETQ. In DNA, the CDR3 is TGCGCCAGCAGCTATATACAGGGTGATGAGCAGTTCTTC. This gives the protein CASSYIQGDEQFF. Drawing the rest from reference TRBV5-1 and TRBJ2-1, the complete variable domain is KAGVTQTPRYLIKTRGQQVTLSCSPISGHRSVSWYQQTPGQGLQFLFEYFSETQRNKGNFPGRFSGRQFSNSRSEMNVSTLELGDSALYLCASSYIQGDEQFFGPGTRLTVL.

The chain couples TRBV24-1 to TRBJ2-1; the D gene is possibly TRBD1 (6 bases). The germline V and J ends were trimmed by 3 bases and 0 bases, with 14 bases remaining between them. Germline V gene sequence: CDR1 KGHDR, CDR2 SFDVKD. The CDR3 runs 17 residues. The chain's CDR3 is CATSDVDRFSSYNEQFF. The CDR3 coding sequence is TGTGCCACCAGTGATGTCGACAGGTTCAGCTCCTACAATGAGCAGTTCTTC.